This TCR beta chain was profiled in a study of blood T cell repertoires in COVID-19. Across the whole study: Both acute and convalescent COVID-19 samples were obtained from the United States, Italy and Spain.

Some clones are missing from TCRdb's copy, which holds only in-frame ones; the method was immunoSEQ multiplex PCR. The data contain 35,000 to 45,000 clones, around 90% of them singletons. The Seattle patients, enrolled during active infection, were followed longitudinally. Germline V gene sequence: CDR1 SGDLS, CDR2 YYNGEE. This CDR3 is built from 16 residues. Germline trimming cut 4 bases from V and 7 bases from J; bases unmatched to any gene: 8. Material for sequencing was peripheral blood. V gene TRBV9 combines with J gene TRBJ2-1; TRBD2 matches at 13 bases. The receptor's source is a man aged 50-60 years with COVID-19, enrolled during active disease. CDR3 sequence: CASSPRVGLAGNEQFF. CDR3 bases: TGTGCCAGCAGCCCAAGGGTGGGACTAGCGGGAAATGAGCAGTTCTTC.